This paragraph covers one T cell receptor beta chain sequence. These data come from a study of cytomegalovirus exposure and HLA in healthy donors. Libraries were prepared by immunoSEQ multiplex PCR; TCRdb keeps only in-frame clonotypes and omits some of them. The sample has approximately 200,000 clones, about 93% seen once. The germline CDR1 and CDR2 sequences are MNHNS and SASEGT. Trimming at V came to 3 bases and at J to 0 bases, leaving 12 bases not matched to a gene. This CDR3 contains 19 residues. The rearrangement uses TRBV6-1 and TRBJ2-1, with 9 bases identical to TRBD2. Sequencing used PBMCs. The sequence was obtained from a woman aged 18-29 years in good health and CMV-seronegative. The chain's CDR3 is CASSDVDSGRKGSYNEQFF. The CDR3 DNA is TGTGCCAGCAGTGATGTAGATAGCGGGAGAAAGGGCTCCTACAATGAGCAGTTCTTC.